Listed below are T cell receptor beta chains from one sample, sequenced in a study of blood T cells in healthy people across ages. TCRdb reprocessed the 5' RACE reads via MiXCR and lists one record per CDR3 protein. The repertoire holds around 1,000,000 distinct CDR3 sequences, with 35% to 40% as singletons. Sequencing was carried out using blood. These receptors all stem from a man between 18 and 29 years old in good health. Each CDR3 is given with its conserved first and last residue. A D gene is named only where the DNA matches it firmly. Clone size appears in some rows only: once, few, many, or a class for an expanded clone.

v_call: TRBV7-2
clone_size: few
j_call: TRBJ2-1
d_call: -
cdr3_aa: CASSLAIWELVNEQFF
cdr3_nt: TGTGCCAGCAGCTTAGCGATATGGGAACTAGTCAATGAGCAGTTCTTC

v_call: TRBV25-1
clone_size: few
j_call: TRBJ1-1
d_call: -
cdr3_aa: CASSEEVSDTEAFF
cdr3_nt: TGTGCCAGCAGTGAAGAGGTTTCGGACACTGAAGCTTTCTTT

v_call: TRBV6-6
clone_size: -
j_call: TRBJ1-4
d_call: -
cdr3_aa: CASSSSDVGIEKLFF
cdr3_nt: TGTGCCAGCAGTTCGTCGGATGTTGGCATTGAAAAACTGTTTTTT

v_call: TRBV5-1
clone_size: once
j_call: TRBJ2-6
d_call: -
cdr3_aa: CATQGSSGANVLTF
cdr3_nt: TGCGCCACCCAAGGCAGCTCTGGGGCCAACGTCCTGACTTTC

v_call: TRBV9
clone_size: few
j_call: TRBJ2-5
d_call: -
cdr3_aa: CASSTPPRGDQETQYF
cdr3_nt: TGTGCCAGCAGCACCCCCCCGAGGGGTGATCAAGAGACCCAGTACTTC

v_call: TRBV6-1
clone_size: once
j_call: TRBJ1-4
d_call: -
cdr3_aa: CASSVAELNEKLFF
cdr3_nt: TGTGCCAGCAGTGTAGCAGAGCTAAATGAAAAACTGTTTTTT

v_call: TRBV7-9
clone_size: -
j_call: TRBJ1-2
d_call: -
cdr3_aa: CASSRPRDGDVYGYTF
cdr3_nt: TGTGCCAGCAGCCGACCCAGGGACGGCGATGTCTATGGCTACACCTTC

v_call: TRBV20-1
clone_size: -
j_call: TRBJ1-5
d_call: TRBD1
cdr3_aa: CSVSLGQGANQPQHF
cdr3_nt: TGCAGTGTTTCCTTAGGACAGGGGGCCAATCAGCCCCAGCATTTT

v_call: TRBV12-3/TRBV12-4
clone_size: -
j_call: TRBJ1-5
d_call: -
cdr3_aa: CASSLGPYGNQPQHF
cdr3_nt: TGTGCCAGCAGTTTAGGGCCTTATGGCAATCAGCCCCAGCATTTT

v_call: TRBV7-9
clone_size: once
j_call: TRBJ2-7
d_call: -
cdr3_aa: CASSLDSLYNEQYF
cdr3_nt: TGTGCCAGCAGCTTAGACAGTCTATACAATGAGCAGTACTTC

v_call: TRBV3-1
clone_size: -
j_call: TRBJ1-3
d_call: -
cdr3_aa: CATADPLLKGENTIYF
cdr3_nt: TGTGCCACCGCCGACCCTCTGCTCAAAGGTGAAAACACCATATATTTT

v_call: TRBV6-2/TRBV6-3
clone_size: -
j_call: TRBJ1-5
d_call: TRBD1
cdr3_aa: CASSSGQSFRSNQPQHF
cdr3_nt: TGTGCCAGCAGTTCGGGACAGAGTTTTCGGAGCAATCAGCCCCAGCATTTT

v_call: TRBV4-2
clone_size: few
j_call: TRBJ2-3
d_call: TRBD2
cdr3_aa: CASAQKFPRGDTTDTQYF
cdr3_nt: TGTGCCAGCGCGCAGAAGTTCCCGCGGGGGGACACCACAGATACGCAGTATTTT

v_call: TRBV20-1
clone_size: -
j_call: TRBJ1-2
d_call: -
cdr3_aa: CSAKMNGYGYTF
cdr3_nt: TGCAGTGCGAAAATGAATGGGTATGGCTACACCTTC

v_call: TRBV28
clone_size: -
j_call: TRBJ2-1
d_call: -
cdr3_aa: CASSTSSGRVSYNEQFF
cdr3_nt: TGTGCCAGCAGCACCTCGTCGGGCAGGGTCTCCTACAATGAGCAGTTCTTC

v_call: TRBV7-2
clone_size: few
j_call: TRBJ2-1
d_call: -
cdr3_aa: CASSRTPLSPYNEQFF
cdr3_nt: TGTGCCAGCAGTCGAACGCCTCTATCCCCCTACAATGAGCAGTTCTTC

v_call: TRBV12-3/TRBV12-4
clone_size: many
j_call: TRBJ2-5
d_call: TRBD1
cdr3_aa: CASSPTTGGRETQYF
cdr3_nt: TGTGCCAGCAGTCCAACTACAGGGGGCCGAGAGACCCAGTACTTC

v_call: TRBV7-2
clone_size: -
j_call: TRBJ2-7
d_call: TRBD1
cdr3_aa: CASTHQTGTYEQYF
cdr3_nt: TGTGCCAGCACCCACCAGACAGGGACCTACGAGCAGTACTTC

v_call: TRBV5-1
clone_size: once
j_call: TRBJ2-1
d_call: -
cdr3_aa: CASSWGLGGFYNEQFF
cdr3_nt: TGCGCCAGCAGCTGGGGACTGGGAGGTTTCTACAATGAGCAGTTCTTC

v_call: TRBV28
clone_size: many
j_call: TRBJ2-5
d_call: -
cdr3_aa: CASSFSRQTQYF
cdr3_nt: TGTGCCAGCAGTTTCAGCAGGCAGACCCAGTACTTC

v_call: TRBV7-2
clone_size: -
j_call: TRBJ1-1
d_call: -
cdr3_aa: CASSRKGGPLILSEAFF
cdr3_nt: TGTGCCAGCAGCCGGAAGGGGGGTCCCTTAATACTCTCTGAAGCTTTCTTT

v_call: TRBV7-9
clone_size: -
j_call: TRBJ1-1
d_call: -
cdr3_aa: CASSFPPRGGNTEAFF
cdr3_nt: TGTGCCAGCAGCTTCCCACCCCGGGGGGGTAACACTGAAGCTTTCTTT

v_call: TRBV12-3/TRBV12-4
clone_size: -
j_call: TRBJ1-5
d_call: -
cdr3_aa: CASSYSGGFGQPQHF
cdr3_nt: TGTGCCAGCAGTTACAGTGGAGGGTTTGGTCAGCCCCAGCATTTT

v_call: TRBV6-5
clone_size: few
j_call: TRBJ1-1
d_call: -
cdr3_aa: CASSYLDGRNTEAFF
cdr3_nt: TGTGCCAGCAGTTACTTAGACGGCAGGAACACTGAAGCTTTCTTT

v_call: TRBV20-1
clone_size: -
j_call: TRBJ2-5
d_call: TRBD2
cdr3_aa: CSAKRGASGTQYF
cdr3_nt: TGCAGTGCTAAGCGGGGGGCATCCGGGACCCAGTACTTC

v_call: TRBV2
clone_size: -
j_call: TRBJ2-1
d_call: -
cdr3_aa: CASSGLSGQFF
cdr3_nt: TGTGCCAGCAGTGGGCTCTCAGGGCAGTTCTTC

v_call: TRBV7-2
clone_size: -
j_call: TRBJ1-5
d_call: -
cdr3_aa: CASSLEYSNQPQHF
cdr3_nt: TGTGCCAGCAGCTTAGAGTATAGCAATCAGCCCCAGCATTTT

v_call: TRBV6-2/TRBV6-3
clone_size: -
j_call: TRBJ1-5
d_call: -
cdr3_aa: CASRTGRDQPQHF
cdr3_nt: TGTGCCAGCAGAACAGGGCGGGATCAGCCCCAGCATTTT

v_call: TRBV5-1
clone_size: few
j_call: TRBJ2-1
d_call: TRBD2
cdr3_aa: CASSFTSGVNEQFF
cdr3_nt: TGCGCCAGCAGCTTCACTAGCGGGGTCAATGAGCAGTTCTTC

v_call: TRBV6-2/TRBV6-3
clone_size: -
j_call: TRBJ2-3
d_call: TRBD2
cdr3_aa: CASRRTSGSTDTQYF
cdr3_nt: TGTGCCAGCAGGCGAACTAGCGGTAGCACAGATACGCAGTATTTT

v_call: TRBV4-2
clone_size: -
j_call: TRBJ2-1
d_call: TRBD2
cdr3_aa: CASSQGLAGGKQFF
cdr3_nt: TGTGCCAGCAGCCAAGGTCTAGCGGGGGGAAAGCAGTTCTTC

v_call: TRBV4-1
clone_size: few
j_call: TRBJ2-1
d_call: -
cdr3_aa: CASSQEVGSGEQFF
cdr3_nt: TGCGCCAGCAGCCAAGAAGTCGGTTCTGGTGAGCAGTTCTTC

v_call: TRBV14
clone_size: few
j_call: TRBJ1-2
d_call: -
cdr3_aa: CASSRARVYGYTF
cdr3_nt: TGTGCCAGCAGCCGGGCCAGGGTCTATGGCTACACCTTC

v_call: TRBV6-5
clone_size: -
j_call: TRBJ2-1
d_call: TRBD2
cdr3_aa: CASTRGSHNEQFF
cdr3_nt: TGTGCCAGCACGCGGGGGAGTCACAATGAGCAGTTCTTC

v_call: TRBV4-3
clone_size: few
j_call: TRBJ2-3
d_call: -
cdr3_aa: CASSQAGSSEGNTQYF
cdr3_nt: TGCGCCAGCAGCCAAGCCGGGAGTTCTGAGGGAAATACGCAGTATTTT

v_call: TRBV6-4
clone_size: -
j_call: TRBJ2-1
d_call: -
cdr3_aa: CASSPQISSSYNEQFF
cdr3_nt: TGTGCCAGCAGTCCGCAAATCTCGAGCTCCTACAATGAGCAGTTCTTC

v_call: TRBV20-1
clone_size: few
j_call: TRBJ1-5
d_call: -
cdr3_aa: CSARDDGQPQHF
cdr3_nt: TGCAGTGCTAGAGATGACGGTCAGCCCCAGCATTTT

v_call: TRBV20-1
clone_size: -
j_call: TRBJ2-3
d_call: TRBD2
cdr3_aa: CSARDEVLAGFLTDTQYF
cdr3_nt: TGCAGTGCTAGAGATGAAGTACTAGCGGGGTTTCTCACAGATACGCAGTATTTT

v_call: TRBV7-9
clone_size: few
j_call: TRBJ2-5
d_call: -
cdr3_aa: CASAQLRGAEETQYF
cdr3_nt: TGTGCCAGCGCTCAACTTCGGGGGGCGGAAGAGACCCAGTACTTC

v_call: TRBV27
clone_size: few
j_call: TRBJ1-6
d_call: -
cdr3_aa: CASSLRNSYNSPLHF
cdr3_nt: TGTGCCAGCAGTTTAAGAAACTCCTATAATTCACCCCTCCACTTT

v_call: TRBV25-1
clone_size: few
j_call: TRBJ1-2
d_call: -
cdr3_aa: CASSEYKGGYTF
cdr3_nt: TGTGCCAGCAGTGAATACAAGGGCGGCTACACCTTC

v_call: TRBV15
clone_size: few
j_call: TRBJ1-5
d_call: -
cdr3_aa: CATSRDMEDNQPQHF
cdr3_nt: TGTGCCACCAGCAGAGATATGGAGGACAATCAGCCCCAGCATTTT

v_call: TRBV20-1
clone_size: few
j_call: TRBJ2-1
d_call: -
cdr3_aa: CSARVLRGEQFF
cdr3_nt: TGCAGTGCTAGAGTTCTCCGGGGTGAGCAGTTCTTC